This T cell receptor (beta chain) was recovered during a study of T cells after yellow fever vaccination (dated by TCRdb to about 2019). In the study overall: The SMART-Seq v4 Ultra Low Input RNA kit was used to prepare libraries from fractions with low cell numbers. Bulk PBMC replicates and cell subsets were isolated from blood drawn at multiple timepoints before and after both primary and secondary immunization. To follow T-cell clones before and after primary and booster YFV17D yellow fever vaccination, bulk TCR alpha and beta repertoires were sequenced over time. The cohort comprised two healthy male donors, one aged 18 to 29 and one aged 30 to 40 years. Paper-wide results and their limitations: Only a couple of donors were included in the study, so the extent to which the findings can be generalized is limited. The secondary T-cell response was found to be weaker but faster than the primary response, with a peak reached on day 5 rather than on day 15. Because abundant contaminating clonotypes from the bulk population could be contained in FACS-sorted repertoires, computational filtering was required. A small share of clonotypes occurred in both CD4 and CD8 compartments, likely arising from convergent recombination. Most clones expanded after primary vaccination were re-detected after the booster (almost 98% of CD4 and around 86% of CD8), suggesting broad memory maintenance.

The CDR3 contains 17 residues, cysteine and phenylalanine counted. CDR3 DNA is the only sequence kept; it has 51 bases, read in frame from the first base. The V and J ends are trimmed by 2 bases and 5 bases, leaving 21 bases between them. This sample's treatment or condition label indicates: live attenuated yellow fever vaccine strain. Two biological replicates of bulk PBMCs were collected at each blood-draw timepoint. PBMCs were isolated from peripheral blood using a standard Ficoll-Paque protocol. TriZol was used to extract RNA from bulk PBMCs, from CD4 and CD8 fractions, and from dextramer-positive and dextramer-negative fractions. TCR cDNA was synthesized by 5'RACE template switching, which introduced a universal primer site and unique molecular identifiers. cDNA synthesis was primed from both the TCR alpha and TCR beta constant segments. Libraries were amplified in two PCR steps, with sample barcodes and sequencing adapters added in the second step. Sequencing of libraries was performed on Illumina HiSeq 2500 (2x100 bp) or NovaSeq (2x150 bp). Per the source publication's procedure: MIGEC handled demultiplexing of reads and collapsing into UMI consensus sequences, while MiXCR performed V(D)J alignment. Clonotypes responding to the vaccine were identified with edgeR on replicate PBMC samples, with the criteria of FDR below 0.01 and a log2 fold change above 5 up to day 15. Each bulk clonotype was labeled CD4 or CD8 based on which sequenced repertoire, CD4 or CD8, contained the clonotype at higher abundance. TCRdb reanalyzed the raw reads on its own, using fastp at Q25 for trimming and MiXCR for clone calling, and kept in-frame beta chains. Entries that share a CDR3 protein sequence are merged under the most common genes and DNA. The V and J calls come from TCRdb's annotation, not from the publication. For this sample the table gives some 560,000 distinct CDR3 sequences, of which about a sixth were detected only once. Around a sixth of the sample is in the top ten clones.

This clonotype was detected many times. The antigen it binds to is not known. Base qualities are not recorded, but no much larger clone differs from it by a single base. In this chain, TRBV12-3 or TRBV12-4 is recombined with TRBJ1-1, with TRBD1 tentatively as D gene (5 bases match). The sample consisted of PBMCs, taken less than 6 days after the first yellow fever vaccination. This receptor was obtained from a man aged 18 to 30 who received the YFV17D yellow fever vaccine. CDR3 region: CASSLMGTTSAGTEAFF. The bases are TGTGCCAGCAGTTTAATGGGGACCACCTCCGCTGGGACTGAAGCTTTCTTT.